The text below deals with one TCR beta chain. Here immunoSEQ multiplex PCR was the method, and the copy in TCRdb shows in-frame clones only, minus some. The repertoire has about 360,000 clones, around 83% of them found once; the top ten carry 2.5% to 3%. These data originate in a study of blood T cell repertoires in COVID-19. In the study overall: There were acute and convalescent COVID-19 samples, and they came from the United States, Italy and Spain. Nucleic acid was either cDNA or gDNA, and it came from T cells, B-cell-depleted T cells, or PBMCs.

Germline loops: CDR1 MDHEN, CDR2 SYDVKM. The CDR3 covers 15 residues. V was clipped by 6 bases and J by 0 bases; unmatched bases: 2. V is TRBV28 and J is TRBJ2-5; 12 positions match TRBD2. The clonotype originates from a man between 25 and 39 years old with active or convalescent COVID-19. The source material was peripheral blood. CDR3 bases: TGTGCCAGCAGCAGACTAGCGGGAGACCAAGAGACCCAGTACTTC. This gives the protein CASSRLAGDQETQYF.